This TCR beta chain appears in the sequencing data of a study of cytomegalovirus exposure and HLA in healthy donors. Details on this clone: The antigen remains undetermined.

This CDR3 contains 15 residues. The J segment lost 9 bases and the V segment lost 0 bases, leaving 11 bases of the junction unmatched. Germline V gene data show CDR1 as SGHRS and CDR2 as YFSETQ. Findings and limits, study-wide: Presence/absence analyses treated sequencing depth as roughly uniform across donors. Reportedly, cytomegalovirus status was diagnosed with high sensitivity and specificity.

In the PCR, 60 Vbeta and 13 Jbeta primers were used. Sequenced by immunoSEQ multiplex PCR; TCRdb stores in-frame clones only, minus some. The repertoire has about 90,000 clones, 65% to 75% of them found once; the top ten carry 2.1%. The sample consisted of PBMCs. V gene TRBV5-1 combines with J gene TRBJ2-7; the match to TRBD1 covers 8 bases. This receptor was identified in a man younger than 45 in good health and CMV-seronegative. DNA of the CDR3: TGCGCCAGCAGCTTGGGAGACAGGGGTCTACGAGTGCAGTACTTC. Amino acids: CASSLGDRGLRVQYF. The whole variable domain, filled in from reference TRBV5-1 and TRBJ2-7, reads KAGVTQTPRYLIKTRGQQVTLSCSPISGHRSVSWYQQTPGQGLQFLFEYFSETQRNKGNFPGRFSGRQFSNSRSEMNVSTLELGDSALYLCASSLGDRGLRVQYFGPGTRLTVT.